These T cell receptor beta chains were read from a single sample in a study of radiation and T cells in renal cell carcinoma. Clones were read by immunoSEQ multiplex PCR, and TCRdb kept only the in-frame ones, dropping some. Of just over 95,000 clones in the sample, roughly 82% were seen once. The sequenced sample was blood, obtained from a patient whose treatment included radiotherapy and nephrectomy. The receptor set was obtained from a man in his sixties with renal cell carcinoma. The CDR3 runs from the conserved cysteine through the conserved F or W. D genes are given only for firm matches. For some rows the clone size is stated as once, few or many, or as a class when expanded; others skip it.

D	V	J	size	CDR3	DNA
-	TRBV10-3	TRBJ1-4	-	CAISDREGTATNEKLFF	TGTGCCATCAGTGATAGAGAGGGGACTGCAACTAATGAAAAACTGTTTTTT
-	TRBV18	TRBJ2-7	-	CASSLDTGRYEQYF	TGTGCCAGCTCACTGGACACAGGGCGGTACGAGCAGTACTTC
-	TRBV27	TRBJ2-5	once	CASSLSPYTGTGEETQYF	TGTGCCAGCAGTTTATCACCCTATACAGGGACGGGCGAAGAGACCCAGTACTTC
TRBD2	TRBV11-3	TRBJ2-1	-	CASSPAAGYNEQFF	TGTGCCAGCAGCCCAGCAGCGGGGTACAATGAGCAGTTCTTC
-	TRBV27	TRBJ2-2	-	CASSLSWEKWSDTGELFF	TGTGCCAGCAGTTTATCCTGGGAAAAGTGGTCGGACACCGGGGAGCTGTTTTTT
-	TRBV5-1	TRBJ2-2	-	CASSLARQRNTGELFF	TGCGCCAGCAGCTTGGCAAGACAAAGGAACACCGGGGAGCTGTTTTTT
-	TRBV28	TRBJ2-1	-	CASSLSSLRGPSEQFF	TGTGCCAGCAGTTTATCTTCCCTGCGGGGTCCCAGTGAGCAGTTCTTC
-	TRBV7-6	TRBJ1-2	-	CASSLMPVTGNYGYTF	TGTGCCAGCAGCTTAATGCCCGTGACAGGAAACTATGGCTACACCTTC
TRBD2	TRBV5-5	TRBJ2-5	-	CASSLRSGRGETQYF	TGTGCCAGCAGCTTGCGGAGCGGGAGAGGAGAGACCCAGTACTTC
TRBD2	TRBV30	TRBJ2-3	-	CAYTNHPGTSVPDTQYF	TGTGCCTATACCAATCATCCCGGGACTAGCGTCCCAGATACGCAGTATTTT
-	TRBV27	TRBJ1-2	few	CASRGTTANYGYTF	TGTGCCAGCAGGGGGACAACAGCTAACTATGGCTACACCTTC
TRBD2	TRBV7-9	TRBJ2-1	-	CASSSGVGLAGGNEQFF	TGTGCCAGCAGCTCAGGGGTGGGACTAGCGGGGGGCAATGAGCAGTTCTTC
TRBD1	TRBV7-3	TRBJ2-5	-	CASSHGQGGETQYF	TGTGCCAGCAGCCACGGACAGGGGGGAGAGACCCAGTACTTC
TRBD1	TRBV6-5	TRBJ2-1	-	CASSRQGWLGNEQFF	TGTGCCAGCAGTCGACAGGGTTGGCTGGGCAATGAGCAGTTCTTC
-	TRBV19	TRBJ1-1	-	CASSIGSGNTEAFF	TGTGCCAGTAGTATTGGGTCGGGGAACACTGAAGCTTTCTTT
TRBD1	TRBV2	TRBJ2-7	-	CASSGQGAGEQYF	TGTGCCAGCAGTGGACAGGGGGCTGGCGAGCAGTACTTC
TRBD1	TRBV11-3	TRBJ2-5	-	CASSGTGRETQYF	TGTGCCAGCAGCGGGACAGGGCGTGAGACCCAGTACTTC
-	TRBV19	TRBJ2-6	-	CASMANSGANVLTF	TGTGCCAGTATGGCAAACTCTGGGGCCAACGTCCTGACTTTC
-	TRBV7-6	TRBJ2-5	-	CASSLVGLRAQETQYF	TGTGCCAGCAGCTTAGTTGGACTTCGGGCTCAAGAGACCCAGTACTTC
-	TRBV6-1	TRBJ2-1	-	CASSENAGMGNEQFF	TGTGCCAGCAGTGAAAATGCAGGGATGGGCAATGAGCAGTTCTTC
TRBD2	TRBV11-2	TRBJ2-5	once	CASSLNPSGRLETQYF	TGTGCCAGCAGCTTAAATCCTAGCGGGAGGCTTGAGACCCAGTACTTC
TRBD1	TRBV9	TRBJ2-7	-	CASSAQGVAYEQYF	TGTGCCAGCAGCGCACAGGGGGTAGCCTACGAGCAGTACTTC
-	TRBV28	TRBJ2-7	-	CASSSRARFTSYEQYF	TGTGCCAGCAGTTCCAGGGCTAGATTTACCTCCTACGAGCAGTACTTC
TRBD1	TRBV11-2	TRBJ1-1	-	CASSPKDRGRMNTEAFF	TGTGCCAGCAGCCCGAAAGACAGGGGGAGAATGAACACTGAAGCTTTCTTT
TRBD1	TRBV28	TRBJ2-4	-	CASSRTGGGNIQYF	TGTGCCAGCAGTCGGACAGGGGGAGGGAACATTCAGTACTTC
TRBD2	TRBV15	TRBJ2-1	-	CATSSPKVGLAGMRLDEQFF	TGTGCCACCAGCAGTCCTAAGGTGGGACTAGCGGGGATGAGGTTGGATGAGCAGTTCTTC